The rows below give T cell receptor beta chains drawn from one sample of a study of identical twins. TCRdb redid the calling of the 5' RACE reads with MiXCR, one entry per CDR3 protein. The sample holds hundreds of thousands of distinct CDR3 sequences, more than 6.5% seen once. This sample was shared with a second study, whose subject was yellow fever vaccine responses in identical twins.

The source material was memory (CD45RO+) T cells sorted from blood. The source of these receptors is a woman under 30 in good health. Each CDR3 is given with its conserved first and last residue. The D gene is left open where the match is weak. Rows may omit the clone size; those that give it use once, few, many or a size class.

d_call	v_call	clone_size	j_call	cdr3_aa	cdr3_nt
.	TRBV10-2	.	TRBJ2-7	CASSEIPRARKLSYEQYF	TGCGCCAGCAGTGAGATACCCAGGGCACGTAAACTTTCCTACGAGCAGTACTTC
.	TRBV19	.	TRBJ2-1	CASSAASSYNEQFF	TGTGCCAGTAGCGCGGCCAGCTCCTACAATGAGCAGTTCTTC
.	TRBV12-3/TRBV12-4	few	TRBJ1-5	CASSPQGGYSNQPQHF	TGTGCCAGCAGCCCTCAAGGTGGTTATAGCAATCAGCCCCAGCATTTT
.	TRBV10-3	many	TRBJ2-7	CAISDGSPQFYEQYF	TGTGCCATCAGTGACGGGAGTCCCCAGTTTTACGAGCAGTACTTC
.	TRBV3-1	many	TRBJ2-5	CASSQEPTSRETQYF	TGTGCCAGCAGCCAAGAACCCACTAGCAGAGAGACCCAGTACTTC
TRBD2	TRBV28	.	TRBJ2-3	CASRIAGGLTDTQYF	TGTGCCAGCAGGATAGCGGGGGGCCTCACAGATACGCAGTATTTT
.	TRBV20-1	.	TRBJ2-1	CSAVLRRPTSYNEQFF	TGCAGTGCTGTATTAAGGCGCCCGACCTCCTACAATGAGCAGTTCTTC
.	TRBV5-1	.	TRBJ1-1	CASSSGQGTEAFF	TGCGCCAGCAGCTCGGGACAAGGCACTGAAGCTTTCTTT
.	TRBV20-1	many	TRBJ2-2	CSAMGQGITGELFF	TGCAGTGCTATGGGACAAGGCATCACCGGGGAGCTGTTTTTT
.	TRBV12-3/TRBV12-4	many	TRBJ2-5	CASSSSLDTQETQYF	TGTGCCAGCAGTTCTTCATTAGACACCCAAGAGACCCAGTACTTC
.	TRBV2	.	TRBJ2-1	CASRADPVMGNEQFF	TGTGCCAGCAGGGCAGATCCCGTGATGGGCAATGAGCAGTTCTTC
.	TRBV5-1	many	TRBJ2-3	CASSLSDRPTTDTQYF	TGCGCCAGCAGCTTGTCTGATAGACCCACTACAGATACGCAGTATTTT
TRBD1	TRBV6-5	few	TRBJ1-2	CASSQGGGYTF	TGTGCCAGCAGTCAGGGGGGAGGCTACACCTTC
.	TRBV3-1	many	TRBJ2-7	CASSQAATTAYEQYF	TGTGCCAGCAGCCAAGCCGCGACGACAGCCTACGAGCAGTACTTC
.	TRBV27	many	TRBJ1-5	CASSLGQRSNQPQHF	TGTGCCAGCAGTTTGGGGCAGCGAAGCAATCAGCCCCAGCATTTT
.	TRBV6-5	few	TRBJ2-1	CASSYRSPGGRNNNEQFF	TGTGCCAGCAGTTACCGGTCCCCTGGGGGGAGGAATAACAATGAGCAGTTCTTC
.	TRBV28	.	TRBJ1-6	CASSSPGRINSPLHF	TGTGCCAGCAGTTCACCGGGACGGATAAATTCACCCCTCCACTTT
TRBD1	TRBV18	few	TRBJ1-1	CASSRTGVNTEAFF	TGTGCCAGCTCAAGGACAGGCGTGAACACTGAAGCTTTCTTT
TRBD2	TRBV27	.	TRBJ2-2	CASSLLAGESGELFF	TGTGCCAGCAGTTTACTAGCGGGAGAGAGCGGGGAGCTGTTTTTT
TRBD2	TRBV12-3/TRBV12-4	many	TRBJ2-1	CASTPSGRAGQFF	TGTGCAAGCACTCCTAGCGGGAGGGCAGGGCAGTTCTTC
.	TRBV6-1	many	TRBJ1-4	CASSDMTKADEKLFF	TGTGCCAGCAGTGACATGACAAAGGCGGATGAAAAACTGTTTTTT
.	TRBV11-2	many	TRBJ2-7	CASSLASTYEQYF	TGTGCCAGCAGCTTAGCGTCTACCTACGAGCAGTACTTC
.	TRBV10-3	many	TRBJ2-2	CAISESGPGELFF	TGTGCCATCAGTGAGTCTGGACCCGGGGAGCTGTTTTTT
.	TRBV2	.	TRBJ1-4	CASFGTVNEKLFF	TGTGCCAGCTTCGGGACCGTGAATGAAAAACTGTTTTTT
.	TRBV20-1	many	TRBJ2-1	CSARPRISSYNEQFF	TGCAGTGCTAGGCCGAGGATCAGCTCCTACAATGAGCAGTTCTTC
TRBD2	TRBV4-1	few	TRBJ2-5	CASSQANLGLRNQETQYF	TGCGCCAGCAGCCAAGCCAACTTGGGACTACGTAATCAAGAGACCCAGTACTTC
.	TRBV20-1	.	TRBJ1-2	CSASGSWEANYGYTF	TGCAGTGCTAGTGGATCTTGGGAAGCTAACTATGGCTACACCTTC
.	TRBV24-1	many	TRBJ2-1	CATSDRDSGDSNEQFF	TGTGCCACCAGTGATCGGGACTCCGGAGATTCGAATGAGCAGTTCTTC